The 2 T cell receptor beta chains presented below share a single source sample, sequenced in a study of vaccination and CD4 T cells after COVID-19. Noted treatment: approximately nine-day PBMC culture with coronavirus spike peptide pools or control peptides (ViraFEST assay). The antigens of these receptors remain unknown. At the Johns Hopkins FTIC core, DNA taken from cultured CD4+ T cells was sequenced by way of the Oncomine TCR Beta short-read assay. Via MiXCR, TCRdb re-called the PCR reads, giving one row per CDR3 protein. The data show 20,000 to 30,000 distinct CDR3 sequences, about 67% seen once. The sequencing here drew on CD4+ T cells from blood, cultured in vitro, taken after SARS-CoV-2 vaccination. The source of these receptors is a human donor who received a COVID-19 vaccine.

The chain recombines TRBV19 with TRBJ2-5; D is perhaps TRBD1 (6 bases). Trimming left V 3 bases short and J 0 bases short, with 20 bases between. The CDR3 spans 18 residues. Germline V gene data show CDR1 as LNHDA and CDR2 as SQIVND (reference sequence). The CDR3 DNA sequence: TGTGCCAGTAGTATCCAGGTGGGGGACAATTGGTACCAAGAGACCCAGTACTTC. The encoded protein is CASSIQVGDNWYQETQYF.

V and J are TRBV11-3 and TRBJ2-2, with TRBD1 matching 10 bases. Trimming removed 8 bases from V and 2 bases from J; junction bases left unmatched: 2. CDR1 is SGHNT, CDR2 YENEEA, per germline. The CDR3 runs 14 residues. CDR3 in DNA: TGTGCCAGCGGGACAGGGGTAAACACCGGGGAGCTGTTTTTT. It specifies CASGTGVNTGELFF.